This T cell receptor (beta chain) stems from a study of post-analysis software for immune sequencing data. For the study at large: Courses of disease covered relapsing-remitting, secondary progressive and progressive-relapsing multiple sclerosis.

About this clonotype: Its antigen is not identified.

The library was made from cDNA and included unique molecular identifiers. Researchers reported roughly 0.5 million cDNA molecules coming from about 0.98 to 11 million T cells. TCRdb called the PCR reads again in MiXCR, with one record for every CDR3 protein. There are about 820,000 distinct CDR3 sequences in the sample; 53% occur only once, and roughly 4.4% lies in the top ten. General observations from the study: Significantly decreased normalized Chao1 diversity was recorded for multiple sclerosis patients relative to controls.

The specimen sequenced was blood. The source of this sequence is a girl aged 5 to 17 with multiple sclerosis.

This CDR3 is CASSQSRSGTGGGYTF. CDR3 nucleotides: TGCGCCAGCAGCCAGAGCCGATCCGGGACAGGGGGTGGCTACACCTTC. This rearrangement joins TRBV4-1 to TRBJ1-2, with 11 positions matching TRBD1. Unmatched junction bases numbered 10, after V lost 3 bases and J lost 7 bases. Per germline, CDR1 MGHRA and CDR2 YSYEKL. The CDR3 is 16 residues long.